These 20 T cell receptor beta chains share one sample of origin, sequenced in a study of Graves' ophthalmopathy and Graves' hyperthyroidism. Amplification targeted the TCR beta CDR3 regions, with RNA transcripts as the source material. The first round was an RT-PCR with HTBI primers, and the second round was a multiplex PCR. TCRdb independently ran MiXCR on the multiplex PCR reads; one entry per CDR3 protein. The data hold around 400,000 distinct CDR3 sequences, with about 21% observed a single time. Sequences were obtained from peripheral blood. All receptors come from a woman younger than 30 with stable Graves' hyperthyroidism.

As to this clonotype: One junction end disagrees with the germline gene, perhaps due to a read error. The J gene is TRBJ1-1, the V gene TRBV19; a possible D gene is TRBD1 (6 bases). CDR3 size: 14 residues. Per the germline V gene, CDR1 is LNHDA and CDR2 is SQIVND (reference sequence). The CDR3 loop reads CASSYTPRGTKAFF. DNA of the CDR3: TGTGCCAGTAGTTACACTCCCAGGGGCACTAAAGCTTTCTTT.

Only a few counts were recorded for this clonotype. A much more abundant neighbour one base away suggests this may be a read error. The chain uses TRBV14 and TRBJ2-7; the match to TRBD2 covers 8 bases. V was clipped by 4 bases and J by 9 bases; unmatched bases: 17. CDR3 length: 16 residues. Germline V gene data show CDR1 as SGHDN and CDR2 as FVKESK. CDR3 loop: CASSRGGGLDPRRQYF. CDR3 coding DNA: TGTGCCAGCAGCCGAGGGGGGGGACTAGACCCAAGGAGGCAGTACTTC.

This clonotype was detected many times. The chain has TRBV29-1 and TRBJ2-7; 10 bases are shared with TRBD1. This CDR3 is 14 amino acids long. Germline CDR1 and CDR2: SQVTM and ANQGSEA. V shed 0 bases, J shed 5 bases, and the junction held 4 bases outside the gene matches. This CDR3 is CSVEDWDRGHEQYF. CDR3 DNA: TGCAGCGTTGAAGATTGGGACAGGGGACACGAGCAGTACTTC.

This clonotype was detected a few times. The chain combines TRBV19 with TRBJ1-5; D is ambiguous. V was clipped by 3 bases and J by 4 bases, with 13 bases between them. This CDR3 spans 15 amino acids. CDR1 and CDR2 from the germline V gene are LNHDA and SQIVND (reference sequence). The CDR3: CASSILSTANQPQHF. Written as DNA, the CDR3 is TGTGCCAGTAGTATTTTAAGTACAGCAAATCAGCCCCAGCATTTT.

This clonotype appeared many times. The chain is built from TRBV24-1 and TRBJ2-2; 9 bases map to TRBD1. J was trimmed by 3 bases and V by 0 bases; bases with no gene match: 10. The CDR3 is 19 amino acids. Germline V CDR1 and CDR2: KGHDR, SFDVKD. CDR3: CATSDLKNRDRVDTGELFF. CDR3 bases: TGTGCCACCAGTGATTTGAAAAACCGGGACAGGGTGGACACCGGGGAGCTGTTTTTT.

This clonotype was counted only a few times. The J gene is TRBJ1-2, the V gene TRBV6-1; TRBD1 matches at 7 bases. CDR3 length: 14 amino acids. With V trimmed by 4 bases and J by 5 bases, 7 bases remained unmatched. Germline V lookup: CDR1 MNHNS, CDR2 SASEGT. The CDR3 coding sequence is TGTGCCAGCAGTGGGGGACAGTGGGGATATGGCTACACCTTC. Its translation is CASSGGQWGYGYTF.

Many counts were recorded for this clonotype. This chain connects TRBV7-2 to TRBJ2-2, with 9 positions matching TRBD1. From germline, CDR1 is SGHTA and CDR2 FQGNSA. J lost 1 base, V lost 6 bases, and 3 bases had no gene match. The CDR3 is 15 residues long. CDR3: CASRTGGLNTGELFF. CDR3 DNA sequence: TGTGCCAGCAGGACAGGGGGTTTGAACACCGGGGAGCTGTTTTTT.

This clonotype was detected only a few times. This chain uses TRBV7-6 with TRBJ2-7, with TRBD2 matching 10 bases. The V and J ends lost 8 bases and 6 bases, in that order; junction bases with no gene match: 4. The CDR3 sequence is 12 residues long. CDR1 is SGHVS and CDR2 is FNYEAQ in the germline V gene. CDR3 amino acids: CASSSGGAEQYF. In DNA, the CDR3 is TGTGCCAGCTCGAGCGGGGGGGCCGAGCAGTACTTC. The whole variable domain, remainder taken from reference TRBV7-6 and TRBJ2-7, is GAGVSQSPRYKVTKRGQDVALRCDPISGHVSLYWYRQALGQGPEFLTYFNYEAQQDKSGLPNDRFSAERPEGSISTLTIQRTEQRDSAMYRCASSSGGAEQYFGPGTRLTVT.

The table lists this clonotype with many counts. The rearrangement uses TRBV6-1 and TRBJ1-5, with a weak D call TRBD1 (5 bases). Germline V gene lookup returns CDR1 MNHNS and CDR2 SASEGT. V shed 5 bases and J shed 4 bases, with 15 bases lying between them. The CDR3 loop spans 15 amino acids. CDR3 protein: CASSPIQGGNQPQHF. In nucleotides, the CDR3 is TGTGCCAGCAGTCCTATTCAGGGAGGGAATCAGCCCCAGCATTTT.

This clonotype was found many times. The chain employs TRBV6-1 and TRBJ2-5; no definite D call. The CDR3 spans 13 residues. CDR1 is MNHNS and CDR2 is SASEGT in the germline V gene. The V end lost 5 bases, the J end lost 7 bases, and 14 bases lay between the germline ends. The CDR3 DNA sequence: TGTGCCAGCAGTACCTATCCCGCCGGGACCCAGTACTTC. Translating gives CASSTYPAGTQYF.

Regarding this clonotype: Being one base from a much bigger clone, this may be a read error. This chain links TRBV4-1 with TRBJ2-5; TRBD2 is a possible D gene (6 bases). Germline V gives CDR1 MGHRA, CDR2 YSYEKL. CDR3 length equals 15 residues. With 0 bases removed from V and 4 bases from J, the gap between germline ends came to 12 bases. The CDR3 is CASSQEEGRVETQYF. In nucleotides, the CDR3 is TGCGCCAGCAGCCAAGAGGAGGGGCGGGTAGAGACCCAGTACTTC.

Ten or more counts support this clonotype. The chain has TRBV12-3 or TRBV12-4 and TRBJ1-2; 8 nucleotides match TRBD1. The V gene end was trimmed by 6 bases and the J gene end by 4 bases; junction bases not matched to a gene: 7. This CDR3 is built from 14 residues. CDR3 in amino acids: CASRRQGMGYGYTF. The CDR3 DNA reads TGTGCCAGCAGGCGACAGGGGATGGGCTATGGCTACACCTTC.

This clonotype has ten or more counts. The chain links TRBV9 to TRBJ1-6; D unresolved. V lost 4 bases and J lost 1, with 9 bases in between. This CDR3 contains 15 residues. CDR1 and CDR2 (germline): SGDLS, YYNGEE. The CDR3 is CASSTRGSYNSPLHF. The CDR3 bases are TGTGCCAGCAGCACCCGAGGATCCTATAATTCACCCCTCCACTTT.

This clonotype was picked up many times. The chain uses TRBV6-5 and TRBJ2-7; weak D call: TRBD1 (6 bases). Germline CDR1 is MNHEY and CDR2 is SVGAGI. The CDR3 contains 14 residues. V lost 2 bases and J lost 2, with 10 bases in between. The CDR3 is CASSYRDNPYEQYF. The CDR3 DNA reads TGTGCCAGCAGTTACCGGGACAATCCCTACGAGCAGTACTTC.

This clonotype showed up many times. This rearrangement joins TRBV7-2 to TRBJ1-6, with D possibly TRBD1 on 6 matching bases. CDR1 SGHTA and CDR2 FQGNSA come from the germline V gene. V lost 0 bases, J lost 9 bases, and 21 bases lay in between. This CDR3 contains 18 residues. CDR3 residues: CASSLAPRRGPRGSPLHF. As DNA, the CDR3 is TGTGCCAGCAGCTTAGCCCCACGGCGGGGGCCGCGAGGTTCACCCCTCCACTTT.

This clonotype was counted at least ten times. The chain employs TRBV5-1 and TRBJ1-1; TRBD1 matches at 8 bases. Germline V lookup: CDR1 SGHRS, CDR2 YFSETQ. This CDR3 spans 15 amino acids. V trimming: 4 bases; J trimming: 5 bases; junction bases outside the gene matches: 10. The CDR3 nucleotides read TGCGCCAGCAGCCCGCTGGACAGGGCGAGGACTGAAGCTTTCTTT. Amino acid sequence: CASSPLDRARTEAFF.

This chain connects TRBV18 to TRBJ1-2; no reliable D call. The CDR3 is made up of 12 amino acids. V lost 8 bases, J lost 5 bases, and 12 bases lay in between. Per germline, CDR1 KGHSH and CDR2 LQKENI. CDR3 bases: TGTGCCAGCCACCCCGACGGTTATGGCTACACCTTC. Translating it yields CASHPDGYGYTF.

Comment on this clonotype: A much more abundant neighbour one base away suggests this may be a read error. This sequence joins TRBV29-1 and TRBJ1-1; no firm D call. The CDR3 has 13 residues. CDR1 and CDR2 from the germline V gene are SQVTM and ANQGSEA. Between the trimmed V and J ends, which lost 4 bases and 1 base, there was a span of 10 bases. CDR3 DNA sequence: TGCAGCGTTGGAATTGTCAAGAACACTGAAGCTTTCTTT. Encoded protein: CSVGIVKNTEAFF.

Ten or more counts support this clonotype. The CDR3 region has the DNA TGTGCCAGCAGTTTGGCAGTTCTGGCGTCTACTGAAGCTTTCTTT. The encoded protein is CASSLAVLASTEAFF. This sequence joins TRBV28 and TRBJ1-1, with D uncertain. V lost 3 bases, J lost 5 bases, and 16 bases lay in between. The germline V gene encodes CDR1 MDHEN and CDR2 SYDVKM. The CDR3 sequence is 15 residues long.

This clonotype occurred many times. This rearrangement joins TRBV9 to TRBJ2-6, with D unresolved. V shed 3 bases and J shed 5 bases, with 12 bases lying between them. Germline V lookup: CDR1 SGDLS, CDR2 YYNGEE. The length of the CDR3 is 15 residues. The CDR3 sequence: CASSAHDKWANVLTF. The CDR3 DNA reads as TGTGCCAGCAGCGCCCACGATAAGTGGGCCAACGTCCTGACTTTC.